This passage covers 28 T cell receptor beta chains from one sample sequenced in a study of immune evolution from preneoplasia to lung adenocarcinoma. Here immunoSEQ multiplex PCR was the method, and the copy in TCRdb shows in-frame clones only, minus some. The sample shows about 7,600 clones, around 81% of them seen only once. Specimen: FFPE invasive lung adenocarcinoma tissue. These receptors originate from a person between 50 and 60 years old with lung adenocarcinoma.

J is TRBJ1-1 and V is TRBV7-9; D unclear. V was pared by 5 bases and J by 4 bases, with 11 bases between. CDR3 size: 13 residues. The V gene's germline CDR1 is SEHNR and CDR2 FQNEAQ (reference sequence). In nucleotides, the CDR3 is TGTGCCAGCAGCCCCGCTTCGGCCACTGAAGCTTTCTTT. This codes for CASSPASATEAFF.

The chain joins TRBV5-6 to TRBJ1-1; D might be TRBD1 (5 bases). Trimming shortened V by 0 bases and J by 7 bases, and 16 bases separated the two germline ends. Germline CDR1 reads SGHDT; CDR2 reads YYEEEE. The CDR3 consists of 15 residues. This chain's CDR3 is CASSLVQGSESEAFF. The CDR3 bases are TGTGCCAGCAGCTTGGTGCAGGGCTCGGAGAGTGAAGCTTTCTTT.

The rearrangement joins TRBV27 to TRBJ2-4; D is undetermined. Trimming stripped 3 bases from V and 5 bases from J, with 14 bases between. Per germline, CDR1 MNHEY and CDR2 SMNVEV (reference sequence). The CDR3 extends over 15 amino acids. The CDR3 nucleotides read TGTGCCAGCAGTTTTTTTCCCCCGCTAGAAAACATTCAGTACTTC. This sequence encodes CASSFFPPLENIQYF.

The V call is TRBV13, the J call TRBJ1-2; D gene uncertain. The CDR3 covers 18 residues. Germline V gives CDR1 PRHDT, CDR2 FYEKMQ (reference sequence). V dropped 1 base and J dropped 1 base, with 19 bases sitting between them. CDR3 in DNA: TGTGCCAGCAGCTTAGTTGGCCCCTATCAGGACGGTAACTATGGCTACACCTTC. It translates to CASSLVGPYQDGNYGYTF.

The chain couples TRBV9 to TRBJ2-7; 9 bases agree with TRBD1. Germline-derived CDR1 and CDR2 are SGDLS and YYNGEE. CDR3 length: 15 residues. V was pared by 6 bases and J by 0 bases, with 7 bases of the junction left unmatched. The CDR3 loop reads CASIAGTGLSYEQYF. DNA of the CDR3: TGTGCCAGCATCGCCGGGACAGGGCTCTCCTACGAGCAGTACTTC.

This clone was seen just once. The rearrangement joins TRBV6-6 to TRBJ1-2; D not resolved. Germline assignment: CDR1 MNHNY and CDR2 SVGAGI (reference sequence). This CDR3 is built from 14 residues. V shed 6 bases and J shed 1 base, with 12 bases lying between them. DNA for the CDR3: TGTGCCAGCAGGAAGGAGGGCGTTAACTATGGCTACACCTTC. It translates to CASRKEGVNYGYTF.

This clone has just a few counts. This CDR3 is CASSRLAAGSYNEQFF. The CDR3 bases are TGTGCCAGCAGCAGACTAGCGGCCGGCTCCTACAATGAGCAGTTCTTC. This chain links TRBV5-4 with TRBJ2-1; 9 positions match TRBD2. The J segment lost 0 bases and the V segment lost 4 bases, leaving 5 bases of the junction unmatched. The germline V gene has CDR1 SGHNT and CDR2 YYREEE (reference sequence). The CDR3 sequence is 16 residues long.

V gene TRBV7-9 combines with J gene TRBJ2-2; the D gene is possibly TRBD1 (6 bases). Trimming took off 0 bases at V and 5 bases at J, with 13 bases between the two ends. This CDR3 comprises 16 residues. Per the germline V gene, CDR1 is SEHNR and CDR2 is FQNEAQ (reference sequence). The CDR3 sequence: CASSLAQAGATGELFF. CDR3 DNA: TGTGCCAGCAGCTTAGCCCAGGCAGGGGCGACCGGGGAGCTGTTTTTT.

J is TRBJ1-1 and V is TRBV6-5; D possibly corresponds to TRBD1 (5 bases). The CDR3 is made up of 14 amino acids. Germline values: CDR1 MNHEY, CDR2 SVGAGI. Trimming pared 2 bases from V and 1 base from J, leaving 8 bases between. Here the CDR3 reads CASSYGGANTEAFF. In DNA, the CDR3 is TGTGCCAGCAGTTACGGAGGGGCGAACACTGAAGCTTTCTTT.

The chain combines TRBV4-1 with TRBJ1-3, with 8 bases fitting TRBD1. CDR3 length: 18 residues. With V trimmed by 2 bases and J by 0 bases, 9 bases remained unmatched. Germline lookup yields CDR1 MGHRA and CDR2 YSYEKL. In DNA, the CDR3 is TGCGCCAGCAGCCAAAAAGGACAGGGAACCCTCTCTGGAAACACCATATATTTT. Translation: CASSQKGQGTLSGNTIYF.

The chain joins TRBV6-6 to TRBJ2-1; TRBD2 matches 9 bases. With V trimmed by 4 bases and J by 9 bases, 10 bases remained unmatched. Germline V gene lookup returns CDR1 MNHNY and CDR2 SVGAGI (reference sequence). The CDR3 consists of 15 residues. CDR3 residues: CASSSGVAGVSEQFF. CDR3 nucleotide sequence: TGTGCCAGCAGTTCCGGGGTAGCGGGAGTGAGTGAGCAGTTCTTC.

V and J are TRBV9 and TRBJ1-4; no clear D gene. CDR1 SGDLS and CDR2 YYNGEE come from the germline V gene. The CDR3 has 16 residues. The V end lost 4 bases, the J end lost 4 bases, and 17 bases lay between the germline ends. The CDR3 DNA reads TGTGCCAGCAGCCCCTTTGATAACGGGTTTAATGAAAAACTGTTTTTT. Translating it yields CASSPFDNGFNEKLFF.

The CDR3 DNA sequence: TGTGCCAGCAGTGAGAGGTCCGGCAATCAGCCCCAGCATTTT. It is translated as CASSERSGNQPQHF. The gene calls are TRBV2 and TRBJ1-5; D gene ambiguous. Trimming left V 3 bases short and J 2 bases short, with 8 bases between. This CDR3 is 14 amino acids long. Germline V gene lookup returns CDR1 SNHLY and CDR2 FYNNEI.

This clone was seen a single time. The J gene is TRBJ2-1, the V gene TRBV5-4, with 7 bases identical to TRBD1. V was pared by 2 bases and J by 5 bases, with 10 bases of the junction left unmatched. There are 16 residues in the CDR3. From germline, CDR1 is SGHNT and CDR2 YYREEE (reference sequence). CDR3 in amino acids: CASSFGAGDSHNEQFF. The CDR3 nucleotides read TGTGCCAGCAGCTTCGGGGCCGGGGACAGTCACAATGAGCAGTTCTTC.

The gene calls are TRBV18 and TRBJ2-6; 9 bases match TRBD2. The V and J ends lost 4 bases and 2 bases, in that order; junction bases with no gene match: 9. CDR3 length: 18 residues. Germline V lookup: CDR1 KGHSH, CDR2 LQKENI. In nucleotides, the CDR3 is TGTGCCAGCTCACTCCAGACTAGCGGCCGGACTGGGGCCAACGTCCTGACTTTC. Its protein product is CASSLQTSGRTGANVLTF.

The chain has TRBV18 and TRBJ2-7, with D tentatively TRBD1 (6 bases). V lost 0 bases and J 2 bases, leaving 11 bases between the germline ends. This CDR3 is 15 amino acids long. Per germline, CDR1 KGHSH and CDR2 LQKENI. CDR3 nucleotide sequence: TGTGCCAGCTCACCACCGTCAGGGGAGACCTACGAGCAGTACTTC. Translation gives CASSPPSGETYEQYF.

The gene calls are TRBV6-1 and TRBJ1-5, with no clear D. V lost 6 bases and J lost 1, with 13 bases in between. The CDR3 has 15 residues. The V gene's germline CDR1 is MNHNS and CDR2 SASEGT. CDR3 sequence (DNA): TGTGCCAGCAGACCTTCGGCCGACAGCAATCAGCCCCAGCATTTT. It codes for CASRPSADSNQPQHF.

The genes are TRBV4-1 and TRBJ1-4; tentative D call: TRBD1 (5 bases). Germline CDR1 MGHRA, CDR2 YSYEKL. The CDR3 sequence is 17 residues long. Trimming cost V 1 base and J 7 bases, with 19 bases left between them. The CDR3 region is CASSQGNRQGVVEKLFF. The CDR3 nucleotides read TGCGCCAGCAGCCAAGGAAATCGGCAGGGAGTTGTTGAAAAACTGTTTTTT.

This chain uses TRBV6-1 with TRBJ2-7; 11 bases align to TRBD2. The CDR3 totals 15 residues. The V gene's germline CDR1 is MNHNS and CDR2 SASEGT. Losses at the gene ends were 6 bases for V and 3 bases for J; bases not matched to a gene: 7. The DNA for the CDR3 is TGTGCCAGCAGAGGGGGACTAGCGGATTTCTACGAGCAGTACTTC. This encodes CASRGGLADFYEQYF.

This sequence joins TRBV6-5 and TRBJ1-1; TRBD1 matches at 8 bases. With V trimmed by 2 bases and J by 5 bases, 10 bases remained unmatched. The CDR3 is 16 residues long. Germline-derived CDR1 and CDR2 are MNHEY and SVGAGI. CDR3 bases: TGTGCCAGCAGTTACGGCATTGGACAGGGAGGAACTGAAGCTTTCTTT. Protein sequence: CASSYGIGQGGTEAFF.

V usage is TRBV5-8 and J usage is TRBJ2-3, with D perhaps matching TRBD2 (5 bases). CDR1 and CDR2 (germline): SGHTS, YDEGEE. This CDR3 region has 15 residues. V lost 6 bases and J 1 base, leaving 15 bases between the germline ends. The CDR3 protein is CASTLEGGGTDTQYF. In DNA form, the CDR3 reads TGTGCCAGCACCCTTGAGGGTGGGGGCACAGATACGCAGTATTTT.

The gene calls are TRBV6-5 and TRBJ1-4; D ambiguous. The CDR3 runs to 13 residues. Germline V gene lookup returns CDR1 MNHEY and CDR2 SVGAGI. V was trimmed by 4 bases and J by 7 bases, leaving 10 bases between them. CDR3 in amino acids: CASSWSLGEKLFF. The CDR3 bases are TGTGCCAGCAGTTGGTCCTTGGGTGAAAAACTGTTTTTT.

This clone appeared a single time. The CDR3 loop is CASSLGQGAREQYF. Written as DNA, the CDR3 is TGTGCCAGCAGCTTGGGACAGGGGGCGCGCGAGCAGTACTTC. The chain carries TRBV9 and TRBJ2-7; 12 bases match TRBD1. Germline assignment: CDR1 SGDLS and CDR2 YYNGEE. The V gene end was trimmed by 4 bases and the J gene end by 6 bases; junction bases not matched to a gene: 5. The CDR3 sequence is 14 residues long. Full variable domain (missing parts from reference TRBV9 and TRBJ2-7): DSGVTQTPKHLITATGQRVTLRCSPRSGDLSVYWYQQSLDQGLQFLIQYYNGEERAKGNILERFSAQQFPDLHSELNLSSLELGDSALYFCASSLGQGAREQYFGPGTRLTVT.

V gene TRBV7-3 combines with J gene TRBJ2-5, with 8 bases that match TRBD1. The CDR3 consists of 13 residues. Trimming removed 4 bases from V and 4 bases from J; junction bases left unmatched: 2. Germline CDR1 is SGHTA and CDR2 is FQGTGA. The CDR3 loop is CASSSDRGETQYF. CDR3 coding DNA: TGTGCCAGCAGCTCTGACAGGGGAGAGACCCAGTACTTC. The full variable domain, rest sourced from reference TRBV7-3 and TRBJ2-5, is GAGVSQTPSNKVTEKGKYVELRCDPISGHTALYWYRQSLGQGPEFLIYFQGTGAADDSGLPNDRFFAVRPEGSVSTLKIQRTERGDSAVYLCASSSDRGETQYFGPGTRLLVL.

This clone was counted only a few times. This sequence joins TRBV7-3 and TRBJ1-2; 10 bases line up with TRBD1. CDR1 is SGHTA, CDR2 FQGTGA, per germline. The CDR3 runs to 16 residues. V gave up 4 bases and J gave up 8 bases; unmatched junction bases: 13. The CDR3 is CASSSIGGGTGDGYTF. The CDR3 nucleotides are TGTGCCAGCAGCTCGATCGGGGGCGGGACAGGGGACGGCTACACCTTC.

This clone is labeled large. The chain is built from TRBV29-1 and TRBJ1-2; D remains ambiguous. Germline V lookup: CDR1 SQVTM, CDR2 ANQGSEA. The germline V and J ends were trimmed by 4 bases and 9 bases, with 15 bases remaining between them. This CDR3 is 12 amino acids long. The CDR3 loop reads CSVALRERSYTF. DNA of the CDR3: TGCAGCGTTGCCCTCCGCGAGCGAAGCTACACCTTC.

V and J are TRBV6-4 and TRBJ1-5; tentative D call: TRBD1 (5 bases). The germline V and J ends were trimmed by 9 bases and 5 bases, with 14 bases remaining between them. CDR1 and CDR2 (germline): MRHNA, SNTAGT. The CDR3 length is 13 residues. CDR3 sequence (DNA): TGTGCCAGGATCACGGCGGGGGATCAGCCCCAGCATTTT. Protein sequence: CARITAGDQPQHF.

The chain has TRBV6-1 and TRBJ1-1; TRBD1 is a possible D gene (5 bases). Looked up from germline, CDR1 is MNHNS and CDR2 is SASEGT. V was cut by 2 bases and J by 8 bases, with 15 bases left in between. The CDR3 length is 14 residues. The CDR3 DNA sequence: TGTGCCAGCAGTGAAAGTCCAGGGACGGTGGAAGCTTTCTTT. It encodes CASSESPGTVEAFF.